The next 3 T cell receptor beta chains were all read from a single sample in a study of relationships among human T cell subsets. The T cell receptor alpha and beta CDR3 regions were amplified from mRNA by semiquantitative ARM-PCR. In ARM-PCR, communal superprimers followed tagged nested gene-specific primers for exponential amplification. MiXCR was run by TCRdb on the multiplex PCR reads, yielding one entry per CDR3 protein. The sample includes under 3,500 distinct CDR3 sequences, just under 85% seen only once; the top ten take 17%. The sequencing sample was made of total T cells sorted from blood. These receptors were taken from a man aged 40-50 years in good health.

The rearrangement joins TRBV12-3 or TRBV12-4 to TRBJ2-1, with 8 bases fitting TRBD2. The V gene end was trimmed by 7 bases and the J gene end by 6 bases; junction bases not matched to a gene: 17. The CDR3 is 17 amino acids. CDR3 nucleotide sequence: TGTGCCAGCAACCCGGATAGCGGGGTGCCCTCCGTCAATGAGCAGTTCTTC. Translated: CASNPDSGVPSVNEQFF.

The rearrangement uses TRBV5-1 and TRBJ2-3, with TRBD2 as a possible D gene (6 bases). The CDR3 sequence is 16 residues long. Trimming cost V 4 bases and J 0 bases, with 15 bases left between them. Germline CDR1 reads SGHRS; CDR2 reads YFSETQ. The CDR3 here is CASSLQTRESTDTQYF. For the CDR3, the DNA is TGCGCCAGCAGCCTTCAGACTAGGGAAAGCACAGATACGCAGTATTTT.

The chain joins TRBV19 to TRBJ2-3, with D unresolved. With 10 bases removed from V and 1 base from J, the gap between germline ends came to 18 bases. CDR1 and CDR2 from the germline V gene are LNHDA and SQIVND (reference sequence). This CDR3 is built from 15 residues. The CDR3 sequence: CATTFALRGTDTQYF. Written as DNA, the CDR3 is TGTGCCACCACCTTTGCGTTACGGGGCACAGATACGCAGTATTTT.